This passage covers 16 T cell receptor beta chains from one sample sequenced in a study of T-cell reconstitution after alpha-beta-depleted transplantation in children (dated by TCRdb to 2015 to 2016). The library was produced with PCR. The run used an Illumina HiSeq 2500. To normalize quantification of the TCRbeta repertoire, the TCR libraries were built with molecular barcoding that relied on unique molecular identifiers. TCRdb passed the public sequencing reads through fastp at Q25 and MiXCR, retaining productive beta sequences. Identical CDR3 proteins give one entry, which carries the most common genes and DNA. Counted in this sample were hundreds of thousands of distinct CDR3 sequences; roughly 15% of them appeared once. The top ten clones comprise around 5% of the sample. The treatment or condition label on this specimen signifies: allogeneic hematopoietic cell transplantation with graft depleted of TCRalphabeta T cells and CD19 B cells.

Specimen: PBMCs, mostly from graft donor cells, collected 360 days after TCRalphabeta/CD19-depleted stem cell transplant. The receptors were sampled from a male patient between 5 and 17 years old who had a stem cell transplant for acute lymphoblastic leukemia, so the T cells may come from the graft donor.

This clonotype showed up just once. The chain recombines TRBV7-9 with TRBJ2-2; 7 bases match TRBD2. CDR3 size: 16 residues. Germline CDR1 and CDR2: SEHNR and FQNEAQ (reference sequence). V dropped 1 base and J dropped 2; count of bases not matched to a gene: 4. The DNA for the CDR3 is TGTGCCAGCAGCTTAGACCCTAGCGGAAACACCGGGGAGCTGTTTTTT. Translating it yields CASSLDPSGNTGELFF.

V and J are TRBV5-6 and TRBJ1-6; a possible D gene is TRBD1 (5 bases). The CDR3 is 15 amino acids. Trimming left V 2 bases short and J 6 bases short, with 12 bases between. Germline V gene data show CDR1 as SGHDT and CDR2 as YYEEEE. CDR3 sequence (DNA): TGTGCCAGCAGCTTAGGAGTTGACAGTAATTCACCCCTCCACTTT. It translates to CASSLGVDSNSPLHF.

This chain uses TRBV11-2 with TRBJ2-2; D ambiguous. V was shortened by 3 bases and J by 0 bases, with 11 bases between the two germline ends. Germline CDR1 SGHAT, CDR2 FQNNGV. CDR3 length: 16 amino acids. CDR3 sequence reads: CASSFIGDSNTGELFF. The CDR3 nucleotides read TGTGCCAGCAGCTTTATTGGAGACTCGAACACCGGGGAGCTGTTTTTT.

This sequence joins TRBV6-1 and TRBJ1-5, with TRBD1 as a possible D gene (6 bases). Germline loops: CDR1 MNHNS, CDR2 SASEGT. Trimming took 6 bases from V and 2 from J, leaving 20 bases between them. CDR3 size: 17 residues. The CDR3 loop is CASRPRGTFDGNQPQHF. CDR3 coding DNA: TGTGCCAGCAGGCCAAGGGGGACGTTTGATGGCAATCAGCCCCAGCATTTT.

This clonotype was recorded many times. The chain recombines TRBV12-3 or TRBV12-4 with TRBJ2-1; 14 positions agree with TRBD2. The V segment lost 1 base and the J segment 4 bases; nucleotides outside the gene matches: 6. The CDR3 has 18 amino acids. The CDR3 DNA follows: TGTGCCAGCAGTTTAGAGGGACTAGCGGGAGTTATGTACAATGAGCAGTTCTTC. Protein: CASSLEGLAGVMYNEQFF.

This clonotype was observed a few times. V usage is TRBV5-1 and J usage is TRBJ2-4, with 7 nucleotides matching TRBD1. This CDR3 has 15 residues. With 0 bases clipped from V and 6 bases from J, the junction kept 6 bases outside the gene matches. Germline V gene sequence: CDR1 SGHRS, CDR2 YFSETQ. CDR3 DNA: TGCGCCAGCAGCTTGGCCTGGGACAGTTTAAACATTCAGTACTTC. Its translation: CASSLAWDSLNIQYF. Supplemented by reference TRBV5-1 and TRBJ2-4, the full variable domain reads KAGVTQTPRYLIKTRGQQVTLSCSPISGHRSVSWYQQTPGQGLQFLFEYFSETQRNKGNFPGRFSGRQFSNSRSEMNVSTLELGDSALYLCASSLAWDSLNIQYFGAGTRLSVL.

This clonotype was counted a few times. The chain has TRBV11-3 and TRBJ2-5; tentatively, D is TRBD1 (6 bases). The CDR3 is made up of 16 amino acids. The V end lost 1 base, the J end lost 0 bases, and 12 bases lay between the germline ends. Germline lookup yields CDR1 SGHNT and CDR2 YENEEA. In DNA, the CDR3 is TGTGCCAGCAGCTTAGGCCGGACAGACCACCAAGAGACCCAGTACTTC. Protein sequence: CASSLGRTDHQETQYF.

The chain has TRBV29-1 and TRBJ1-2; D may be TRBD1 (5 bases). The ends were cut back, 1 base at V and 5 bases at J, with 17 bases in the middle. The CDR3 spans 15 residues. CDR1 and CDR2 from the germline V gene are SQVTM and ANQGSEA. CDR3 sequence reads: CSVEARVAGRYGYTF. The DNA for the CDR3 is TGCAGCGTTGAAGCCAGGGTCGCAGGGAGGTATGGCTACACCTTC.

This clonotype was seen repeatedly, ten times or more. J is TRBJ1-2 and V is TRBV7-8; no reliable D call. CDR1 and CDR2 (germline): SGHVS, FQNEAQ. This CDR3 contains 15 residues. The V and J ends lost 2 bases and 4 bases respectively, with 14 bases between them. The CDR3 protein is CASSLLGRMGYGYTF. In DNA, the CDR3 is TGTGCCAGCAGCTTACTGGGCAGGATGGGCTATGGCTACACCTTC.

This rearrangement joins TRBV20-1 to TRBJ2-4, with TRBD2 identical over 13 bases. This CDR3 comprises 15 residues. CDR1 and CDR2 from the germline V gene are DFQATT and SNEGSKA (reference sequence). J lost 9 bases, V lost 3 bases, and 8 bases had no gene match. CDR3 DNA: TGCAGTGCTAGCGGACTAGCGGGAGTACGAGTCATTCAGTACTTC. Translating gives CSASGLAGVRVIQYF.

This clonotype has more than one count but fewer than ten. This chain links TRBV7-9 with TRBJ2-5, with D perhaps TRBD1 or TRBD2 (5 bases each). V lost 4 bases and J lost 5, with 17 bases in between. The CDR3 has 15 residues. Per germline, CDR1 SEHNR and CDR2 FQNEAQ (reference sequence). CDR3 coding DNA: TGTGCCAGCAGCTACGGGGCCTCAAATCTGGAGACCCAGTACTTC. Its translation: CASSYGASNLETQYF.

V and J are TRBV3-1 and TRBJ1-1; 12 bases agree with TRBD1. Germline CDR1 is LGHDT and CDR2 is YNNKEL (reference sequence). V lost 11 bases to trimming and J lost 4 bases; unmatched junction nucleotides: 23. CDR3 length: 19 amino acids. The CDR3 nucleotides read TGTGCCTTCTGTCACAAACTCCGGGACAGGGGGCTTTTCGGCACTGAAGCTTTCTTT. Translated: CAFCHKLRDRGLFGTEAFF.

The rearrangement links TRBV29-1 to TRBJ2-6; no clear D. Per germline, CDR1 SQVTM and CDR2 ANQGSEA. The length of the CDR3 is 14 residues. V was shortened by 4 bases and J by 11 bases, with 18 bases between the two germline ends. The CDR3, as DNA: TGCAGCGTTGTTGAGCGCGACAAGTTTCACGTCCTGACTTTC. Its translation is CSVVERDKFHVLTF.

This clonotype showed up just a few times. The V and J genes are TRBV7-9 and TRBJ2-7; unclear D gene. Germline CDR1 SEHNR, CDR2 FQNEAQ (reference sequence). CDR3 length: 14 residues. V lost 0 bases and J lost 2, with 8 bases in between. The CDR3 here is CASSLADGTYEQYF. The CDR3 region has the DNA TGTGCCAGCAGCTTAGCGGACGGAACCTACGAGCAGTACTTC. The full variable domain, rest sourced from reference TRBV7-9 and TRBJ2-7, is DTGVSQNPRHKITKRGQNVTFRCDPISEHNRLYWYRQTLGQGPEFLTYFQNEAQLEKSRLLSDRFSAERPKGSFSTLEIQRTEQGDSAMYLCASSLADGTYEQYFGPGTRLTVT.

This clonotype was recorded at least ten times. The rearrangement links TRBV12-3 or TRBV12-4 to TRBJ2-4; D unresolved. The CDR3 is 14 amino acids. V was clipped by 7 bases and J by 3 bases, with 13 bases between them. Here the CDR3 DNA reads TGTGCCAGCACCCTTGCTAGTGACAAAAACATTCAGTACTTC. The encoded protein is CASTLASDKNIQYF.

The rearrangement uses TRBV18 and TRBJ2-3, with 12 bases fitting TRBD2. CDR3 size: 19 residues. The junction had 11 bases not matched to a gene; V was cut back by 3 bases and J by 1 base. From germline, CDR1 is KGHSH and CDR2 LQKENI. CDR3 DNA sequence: TGTGCCAGCTCACCTCCGTCAAGACTAGCGGGAGTGGGCACAGATACGCAGTATTTT. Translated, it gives CASSPPSRLAGVGTDTQYF.